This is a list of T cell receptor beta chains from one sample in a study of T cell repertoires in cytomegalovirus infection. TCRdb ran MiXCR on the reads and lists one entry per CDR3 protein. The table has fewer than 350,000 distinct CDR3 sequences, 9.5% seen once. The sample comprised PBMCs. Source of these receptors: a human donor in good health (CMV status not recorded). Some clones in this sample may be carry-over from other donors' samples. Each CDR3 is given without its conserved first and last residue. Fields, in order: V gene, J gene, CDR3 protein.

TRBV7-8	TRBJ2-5	ASSLETGSQETQY
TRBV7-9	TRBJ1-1	ASSVVMGGRMNTEAF
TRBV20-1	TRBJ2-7	SARDQKGGYEQY
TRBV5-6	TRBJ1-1	ASSLERNIKAF
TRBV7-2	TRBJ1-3	ASSLVQPFSGNTIY
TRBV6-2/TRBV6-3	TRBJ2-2	ASNPILTPKTGELF
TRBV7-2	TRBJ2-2	ASSHGGTGELF
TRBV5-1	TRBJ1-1	ASSFEQRTEAF
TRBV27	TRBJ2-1	ASSSTYYNEQF
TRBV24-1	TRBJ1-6	ATSDLPRTSQNSPLH
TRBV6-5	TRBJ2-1	ASSYGGILSNEQF
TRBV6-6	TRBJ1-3	ASSYRPGQGVRNTIY
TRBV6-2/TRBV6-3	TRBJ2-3	ASSRLVMGTDTQY
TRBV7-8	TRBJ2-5	ASSLGVAGGIQETQY
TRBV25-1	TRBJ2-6	ASSTTGARDGANVLT
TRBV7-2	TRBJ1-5	ASSPDRSRQPQH
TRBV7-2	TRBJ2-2	ASSLKQGPLDTGELF
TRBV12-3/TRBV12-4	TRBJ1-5	ASSLEGAARNQPQH
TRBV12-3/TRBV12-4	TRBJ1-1	ASSYPGTVNTEAF
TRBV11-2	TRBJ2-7	ASSLVGQDLPYEQY
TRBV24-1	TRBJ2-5	ATSDPRTRQETQY
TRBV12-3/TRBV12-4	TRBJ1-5	ASSFSGEDQPQH
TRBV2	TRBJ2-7	ASRTDSYEQY
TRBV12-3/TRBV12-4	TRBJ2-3	ASEIRTDTQY
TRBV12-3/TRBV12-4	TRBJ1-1	ASSRRGAGGTEAF
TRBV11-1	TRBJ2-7	ASSRNFLYEQY
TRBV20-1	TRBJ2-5	SAGTSGRGEETQY
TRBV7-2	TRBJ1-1	ASSRSLQGRSTEAF
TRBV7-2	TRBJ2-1	ASSLVGGSGRGNEQF
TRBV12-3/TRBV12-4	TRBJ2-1	ASSLWRKRGEQF
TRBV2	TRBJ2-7	ASEGQTNYEQY
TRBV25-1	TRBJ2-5	ASSEPGGWEETQY
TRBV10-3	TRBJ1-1	AISPGDAGNTEAF
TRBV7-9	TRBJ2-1	ASSLTSIEQF
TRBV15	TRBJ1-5	ATSRDRLWGQGDLSNQPQH
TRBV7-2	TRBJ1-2	ASSLDIGAEGYT
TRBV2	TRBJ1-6	ASGDRGFSPLH
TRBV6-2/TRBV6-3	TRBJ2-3	ASTPGAPVPDTQY
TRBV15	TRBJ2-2	ATSSKAGGPGELF
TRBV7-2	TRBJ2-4	ASSPHRRRGNIQY
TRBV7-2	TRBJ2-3	ASSSWTGGKDTQY
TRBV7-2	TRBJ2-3	ASSLGTTQSTGADTQY
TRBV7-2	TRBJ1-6	ASSPRQVPNNSPLH
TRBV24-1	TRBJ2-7	ATSDTGQGDSYEQY
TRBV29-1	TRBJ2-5	SVEWGRVAETQY
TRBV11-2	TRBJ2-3	ASSLGGQGTDTQY
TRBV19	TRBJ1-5	ASSIRGEQPQH
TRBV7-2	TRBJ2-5	ASSLKAYRLAGGPLETQY
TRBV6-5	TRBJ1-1	ASSYNPGGGHTEAF
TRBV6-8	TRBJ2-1	ASRPLPGQGDYNEQF
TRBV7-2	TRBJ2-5	ASSRDFDSQETQY
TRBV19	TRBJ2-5	ASSIRTWETQY
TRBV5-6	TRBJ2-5	ASSSLRGQGSEETQY
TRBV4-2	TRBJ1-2	ASSQGGQGQFDGYT
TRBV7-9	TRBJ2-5	ASNPGDSAGSETQY
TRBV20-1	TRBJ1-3	SANRGLGPSGNTIY
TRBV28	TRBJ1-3	ASSHRTGSGNTIY
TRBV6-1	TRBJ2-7	ASSYIQGQGGEQY